The 18 T cell receptor beta chains presented below share a single source sample, sequenced in a study of blood T cells in healthy people across ages. A second PCR of about 7 to 11 cycles used a sample-barcoded 5' primer and a J-beta primer mix. Each CDR3 protein is one row after TCRdb ran MiXCR on the 5' RACE reads. The data contain about 380,000 distinct CDR3 sequences, roughly half of them seen just once; the ten biggest clones take up over 40%. The sample taken for sequencing was blood. The receptors derive from a man in his sixties in good health.

The V and J genes are TRBV5-1 and TRBJ2-1; TRBD2 is a possible D gene (6 bases). V was pared by 1 base and J by 8 bases, with 19 bases between. CDR1 is SGHRS and CDR2 is YFSETQ in the germline V gene. This CDR3 spans 16 amino acids. The CDR3 nucleotides are TGCGCCAGCAGCTTGATGGGGGAAAGGTGGGGGGATGAGCAGTTCTTC. This translates into CASSLMGERWGDEQFF.

This clonotype was detected only a few times. The chain carries TRBV3-1 and TRBJ2-3; 8 bases align to TRBD2. CDR1 LGHDT and CDR2 YNNKEL come from the germline V gene (reference sequence). V was clipped by 1 base and J by 3 bases; unmatched bases: 0. This CDR3 has 14 amino acids. The CDR3 DNA follows: TGTGCCAGCAGCCAAGCGGGAGGGACAGATACGCAGTATTTT. Its translation: CASSQAGGTDTQYF.

CDR3 protein: CASTRTRTDTQYF. The CDR3, as DNA: TGTGCCAGCACCCGGACTAGGACAGATACGCAGTATTTT. This chain joins TRBV2 and TRBJ2-3; 7 nucleotides line up with TRBD2. The germline V gene has CDR1 SNHLY and CDR2 FYNNEI. After removal of 7 bases from V and 3 bases from J, the junction contained 4 bases not matched to a gene. This CDR3 has 13 residues.

This clonotype was seen a handful of times. As DNA, the CDR3 is TGCAGCGTAGCGGGAGGGGGTGAGACCCAGTACTTC. Encoded protein: CSVAGGGETQYF. This chain links TRBV29-1 with TRBJ2-5; TRBD2 matches at 10 bases. J was trimmed by 5 bases and V by 6 bases; bases with no gene match: 3. Germline loops: CDR1 SQVTM, CDR2 ANQGSEA. This CDR3 has 12 amino acids.

On this clonotype itself: A clone one base away is much larger, so this may be a read error. This chain uses TRBV7-2 with TRBJ2-5; a possible D gene is TRBD2 (6 bases). CDR3 length: 16 amino acids. Germline loops: CDR1 SGHTA, CDR2 FQGNSA. Deletions cut 4 bases from V and 4 bases from J, with 19 bases between. This CDR3 is CASSYSRRATGETQYF. CDR3 nucleotides: TGTGCCAGCAGCTATAGCAGGAGGGCCACGGGAGAGACCCAGTACTTC.

This chain links TRBV24-1 with TRBJ2-6, with D hard to call. In germline, CDR1 is KGHDR, CDR2 SFDVKD. The length of the CDR3 is 13 residues. The germline V and J ends were trimmed by 12 bases and 0 bases, with 8 bases remaining between them. The CDR3 is CAASHSGANVLTF. CDR3 sequence (DNA): TGTGCCGCCTCCCACTCTGGGGCCAACGTCCTGACTTTC.

This clonotype has a count of ten or more. J is TRBJ2-5 and V is TRBV12-3 or TRBV12-4; no clear D. Gene TRBJ2-7 matches the end of the DNA better, so the J call may be wrong. The CDR3 length is 11 residues. In nucleotides, the CDR3 is TGTGCCAGCAGCCTGGGCGTCGAGCAGTACTTC. It encodes CASSLGVEQYF.

The chain combines TRBV5-6 with TRBJ2-1; TRBD2 matches at 11 bases. The assigned J gene may be wrong: the sequence end matches TRBJ2-7 better. The germline CDR1 and CDR2 sequences are SGHDT and YYEEEE. CDR3 length: 18 amino acids. The CDR3 protein is CASSSQILAGGTYNEQYF. The CDR3, as DNA: TGTGCCAGCAGCTCTCAAATCCTAGCGGGGGGCACCTACAATGAGCAGTACTTC.

V and J are TRBV5-1 and TRBJ2-3, with D perhaps TRBD1 or TRBD2 (5 bases each). Germline values: CDR1 SGHRS, CDR2 YFSETQ. This CDR3 is built from 14 residues. With 2 bases removed from V and 5 bases from J, the gap between germline ends came to 12 bases. The CDR3 DNA sequence: TGCGCCAGCAGCTTCCTAGCCCAGGGAGATACGCAGTATTTT. Amino acid sequence: CASSFLAQGDTQYF.

Remarks on this clonotype: The junction departs from the called germline gene at one end, perhaps through a read error. The chain combines TRBV3-1 with TRBJ1-2; 7 bases are shared with TRBD1. Germline V gene data show CDR1 as LGHDT and CDR2 as YNNKEL (reference sequence). The length of the CDR3 is 13 residues. For the CDR3, the DNA is TGTGCCAGCAGCACGAGAGGGGGCGGTGGCAACACCTTC. It yields the protein CASSTRGGGGNTF.

V gene TRBV29-1 combines with J gene TRBJ2-1; D may be TRBD1 (5 bases). The CDR3 spans 15 residues. The germline V and J ends were trimmed by 3 bases and 4 bases, with 16 bases remaining between them. From germline, CDR1 is SQVTM and CDR2 ANQGSEA. CDR3 in DNA: TGCAGCGTTGATGGTTCAGGGTCGGGTTACAATGAGCAGTTCTTC. It codes for CSVDGSGSGYNEQFF.

The CDR3 DNA follows: TGCAGTGCTAGAGGAGGGACAGGGGGATTAGATACGCAGTATTTT. Its protein product is CSARGGTGGLDTQYF. This chain links TRBV20-1 with TRBJ2-3; 11 nucleotides line up with TRBD1. The CDR3 totals 15 residues. Germline-derived CDR1 and CDR2 are DFQATT and SNEGSKA (reference sequence). The junction had 5 bases not matched to a gene; V was cut back by 1 base and J by 5 bases.

This clonotype was seen only a few times. The CDR3 nucleotides are TGTGCCAGCAGCCGCCGGAAGGACAATGAGCAGTTCTTC. Protein product: CASSRRKDNEQFF. The chain uses TRBV7-9 and TRBJ2-1; D is undetermined. This CDR3 is 13 amino acids long. Between the trimmed V and J ends, which lost 5 bases and 5 bases, there was a span of 10 bases. The germline V gene encodes CDR1 SEHNR and CDR2 FQNEAQ (reference sequence).

V is TRBV5-6 and J is TRBJ1-2; the D gene is possibly TRBD1 (5 bases). The V gene lost 5 bases and the J gene lost 4 bases, with 18 bases spanning the gap. The CDR3 length is 15 residues. Germline V gene lookup returns CDR1 SGHDT and CDR2 YYEEEE. The CDR3 sequence is CASRSDLTVIYGYTF. The DNA of the CDR3 is TGTGCCAGCAGATCTGACCTGACAGTTATCTATGGCTACACCTTC. Supplemented by reference TRBV5-6 and TRBJ1-2, the full variable domain reads DAGVTQSPTHLIKTRGQQVTLRCSPKSGHDTVSWYQQALGQGPQFIFQYYEEEERQRGNFPDRFSGHQFPNYSSELNVNALLLGDSALYLCASRSDLTVIYGYTFGSGTRLTVV.

This sequence joins TRBV5-1 and TRBJ2-1, with TRBD1 matching 8 bases. V gave up 4 bases and J gave up 6 bases; unmatched junction bases: 9. This CDR3 has 15 amino acids. Germline CDR1 is SGHRS and CDR2 is YFSETQ. CDR3 region: CASSKDRAAPNEQFF. For the CDR3, the DNA is TGCGCCAGCAGCAAGGACAGGGCGGCCCCCAATGAGCAGTTCTTC. Supplemented by reference TRBV5-1 and TRBJ2-1, the full variable domain reads KAGVTQTPRYLIKTRGQQVTLSCSPISGHRSVSWYQQTPGQGLQFLFEYFSETQRNKGNFPGRFSGRQFSNSRSEMNVSTLELGDSALYLCASSKDRAAPNEQFFGPGTRLTVL.

This chain uses TRBV15 with TRBJ2-1; D gene uncertain. Per germline, CDR1 LNHNV and CDR2 YYDKDF (reference sequence). With 0 bases removed from V and 8 bases from J, the gap between germline ends came to 8 bases. CDR3 size: 13 residues. As DNA, the CDR3 is TGTGCCACCAGCAGAGATCTGGGCCATGAGCAGTTCTTC. Protein product: CATSRDLGHEQFF.

In its sample, this clonotype was seen once. The chain employs TRBV30 and TRBJ2-7; possibly TRBD1 for D (5 bases). This CDR3 contains 11 residues. Germline values: CDR1 GTSNPN, CDR2 SVGIG (reference sequence). Trimming left V 1 base short and J 4 bases short, with 5 bases between. The CDR3 bases are TGTGCCTGGAGTGCAGGGTACGAGCAGTACTTC. Translating it yields CAWSAGYEQYF.

Points on this clonotype: An end of the junction differs from the germline gene, which may be a read error. The rearrangement uses TRBV6-5 and TRBJ2-1; D ambiguous. Germline assignment: CDR1 MNHEY and CDR2 SVGAGI. This CDR3 region has 15 residues. DNA of the CDR3: TGTGCCAGCAGCCCCAGCAGAAGCTCCTACAATGGGCAGTTCTTC. It yields the protein CASSPSRSSYNGQFF.